The sequence of this T cell receptor beta chain was determined in a study of OX40 agonist ivuxolimab in advanced cancers. Sequencing was performed with immunoSEQ multiplex PCR; in TCRdb, only in-frame clones are kept and a portion is missing. The sample yields tens of thousands of clones, roughly 90% seen once. Trimming took off 3 bases at V and 0 bases at J, with 10 bases between the two ends. The V gene's germline CDR1 is SGDLS and CDR2 YYNGEE. This CDR3 is 15 amino acids long. Patients were ineligible given autoimmune disease history or systemic immunosuppression. The chain combines TRBV9 with TRBJ1-3, with D hard to call. This sequence originates from an adult with an advanced solid tumor such as melanoma, head and neck, liver or kidney cancer. Sample: CD4+ or CD8+ T cells sorted from blood, taken in a trial of the OX40 agonist ivuxolimab. DNA of the CDR3: TGTGCCAGCAGCGGACCAGGTTTCTCTGGAAACACCATATATTTT. Translating gives CASSGPGFSGNTIYF.